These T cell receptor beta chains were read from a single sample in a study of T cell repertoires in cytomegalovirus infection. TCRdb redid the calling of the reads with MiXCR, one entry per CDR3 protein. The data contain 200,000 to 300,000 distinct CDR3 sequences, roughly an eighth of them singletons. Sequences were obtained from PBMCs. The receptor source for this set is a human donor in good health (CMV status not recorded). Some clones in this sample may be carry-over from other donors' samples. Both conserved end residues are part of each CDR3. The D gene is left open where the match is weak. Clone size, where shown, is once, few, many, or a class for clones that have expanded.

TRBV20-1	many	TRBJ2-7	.	CSARVLEGREQYF	TGCAGTGCTAGAGTACTGGAAGGACGGGAGCAGTACTTC
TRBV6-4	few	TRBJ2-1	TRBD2	CASSGSGTSGSSYNEQFF	TGTGCCAGCAGTGGCTCCGGGACTAGCGGGAGCTCCTACAATGAGCAGTTCTTC
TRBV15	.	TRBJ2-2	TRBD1	CATSSGTGNPGELFF	TGTGCCACCAGCAGCGGGACAGGGAACCCCGGGGAGCTGTTTTTT
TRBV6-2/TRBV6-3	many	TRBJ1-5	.	CASSNRYQPQHF	TGTGCCAGCAGCAACAGGTATCAGCCCCAGCATTTT
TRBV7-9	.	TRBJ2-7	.	CASSSRTKGEQYF	TGTGCCAGCAGCTCCCGGACGAAGGGGGAGCAGTACTTC
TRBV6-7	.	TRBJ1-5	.	CASSYPYMGRQPQHF	TGTGCCAGCAGTTACCCATACATGGGACGACAGCCCCAGCATTTT
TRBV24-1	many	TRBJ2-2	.	CATSDLRGQNTGELFF	TGTGCCACCAGTGATTTGCGTGGCCAGAACACCGGGGAGCTGTTTTTT
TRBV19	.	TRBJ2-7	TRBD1	CASSTGTGGGYEQYF	TGTGCCAGTAGTACTGGGACAGGGGGTGGGTACGAGCAGTACTTC
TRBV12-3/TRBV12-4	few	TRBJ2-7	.	CASSLEDSYEQYF	TGTGCCAGCAGTTTAGAGGATTCCTACGAGCAGTACTTC
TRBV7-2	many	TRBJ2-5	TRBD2	CASSLDSPGGRETQYF	TGTGCCAGCAGCTTGGACAGCCCGGGGGGGCGAGAGACCCAGTACTTC
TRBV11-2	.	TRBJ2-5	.	CASSLRDPRTQYF	TGTGCCAGCAGCTTAAGGGACCCGAGGACCCAGTACTTC
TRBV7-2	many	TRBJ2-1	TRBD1	CASSYPDRGWEFPYNEQFF	TGTGCCAGCAGCTACCCCGACAGGGGTTGGGAGTTCCCCTACAATGAGCAGTTCTTC
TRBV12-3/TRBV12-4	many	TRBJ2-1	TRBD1	CASSNAGTGGINEQFF	TGTGCCAGCAGTAATGCCGGGACAGGGGGGATCAATGAGCAGTTCTTC
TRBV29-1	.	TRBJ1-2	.	CSVVGERLNYGYTF	TGCAGCGTTGTCGGCGAAAGGCTAAACTATGGCTACACCTTC
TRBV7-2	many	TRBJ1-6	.	CASSLGNYNSPLHF	TGTGCCAGCAGCTTGGGCAACTATAATTCACCCCTCCACTTT
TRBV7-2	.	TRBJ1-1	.	CASSPLAFF	TGTGCCAGCAGCCCTTTAGCTTTCTTT
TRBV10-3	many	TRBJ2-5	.	CAISGVSETQYF	TGTGCCATCAGTGGGGTGTCAGAGACCCAGTACTTC
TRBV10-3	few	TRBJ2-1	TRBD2	CAIGLAPYNEQFF	TGTGCCATCGGACTAGCGCCCTACAATGAGCAGTTCTTC
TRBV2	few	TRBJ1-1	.	CASSQTGGTEAFF	TGTGCCAGCAGTCAGACAGGAGGAACTGAAGCTTTCTTT
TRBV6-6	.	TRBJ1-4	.	CASSFGPLNEKLFF	TGTGCCAGCAGTTTCGGCCCTCTCAATGAAAAACTGTTTTTT
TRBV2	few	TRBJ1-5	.	CASSGGKGNQPQHF	TGTGCCAGCAGTGGAGGGAAGGGCAATCAGCCCCAGCATTTT
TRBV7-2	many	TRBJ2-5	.	CASSLRPAETQYF	TGTGCCAGCAGCTTACGGCCTGCTGAGACCCAGTACTTC
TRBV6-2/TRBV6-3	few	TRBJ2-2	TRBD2	CASSLSTGLAGVTGELFF	TGTGCCAGCAGTCTCTCGACGGGACTAGCGGGAGTCACCGGGGAGCTGTTTTTT
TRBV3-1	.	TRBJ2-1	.	CASSLLGPSSNEQFF	TGTGCCAGCAGCTTATTGGGACCCTCTTCCAATGAGCAGTTCTTC
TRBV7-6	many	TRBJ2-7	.	CASSLRGNAYEQYF	TGTGCCAGCAGCTTAAGGGGGAACGCCTACGAGCAGTACTTC
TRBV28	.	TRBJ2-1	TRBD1	CASSSQIGQGRNEQFF	TGTGCCAGCAGTTCTCAAATCGGACAGGGTCGCAATGAGCAGTTCTTC
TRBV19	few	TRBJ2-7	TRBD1	CATGTAYYEQYF	TGTGCCACTGGGACAGCCTACTACGAGCAGTACTTC
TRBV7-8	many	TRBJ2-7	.	CATSTGSSYEQYF	TGTGCCACCTCAACAGGGAGCTCCTACGAGCAGTACTTC
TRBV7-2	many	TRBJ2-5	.	CASTNRAGSSEIDF	TGTGCCAGCACCAACAGGGCGGGTTCATCGGAGATCGACTTC
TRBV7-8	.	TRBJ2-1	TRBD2	CASNQGLAGGGEQFF	TGTGCCAGCAACCAGGGACTAGCGGGGGGGGGGGAGCAGTTCTTC
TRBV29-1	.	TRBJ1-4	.	CSVLRLEKLFF	TGCAGCGTCCTCAGGCTTGAAAAACTGTTTTTT
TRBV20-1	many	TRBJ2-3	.	CSAHGGRGSTDTQYF	TGCAGTGCGCATGGGGGGCGAGGAAGCACAGATACGCAGTATTTT
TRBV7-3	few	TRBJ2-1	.	CASRSPGPLAFSSYNEQFF	TGTGCCAGCAGAAGTCCGGGACCCCTTGCCTTTAGCTCCTACAATGAGCAGTTCTTC
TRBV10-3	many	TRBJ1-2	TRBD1	CAISEGTAYGYTF	TGTGCCATCAGCGAGGGGACAGCCTATGGCTACACCTTC
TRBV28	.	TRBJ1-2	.	CASSTNVIETVSYGYTF	TGTGCCAGCAGCACCAATGTAATTGAGACAGTAAGCTATGGCTACACCTTC
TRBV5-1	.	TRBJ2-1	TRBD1	CASSLDRASYNEQFF	TGCGCCAGCAGCTTAGACAGGGCCTCCTACAATGAGCAGTTCTTC
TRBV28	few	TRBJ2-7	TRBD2	CASSRLIAGLAAYEQYF	TGTGCCAGCAGTCGCCTAATAGCGGGACTGGCAGCCTACGAGCAGTACTTC
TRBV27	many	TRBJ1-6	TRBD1	CASSLTQGNSPLHF	TGTGCCAGCAGTTTGACACAGGGGAATTCACCCCTCCACTTT
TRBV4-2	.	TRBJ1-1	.	CASSQGRGMNTEAFF	TGTGCCAGCAGCCAAGGAAGGGGAATGAACACTGAAGCTTTCTTT
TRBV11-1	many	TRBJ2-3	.	CASSHLGATDTQYF	TGTGCCAGCAGCCACCTCGGAGCGACAGATACGCAGTATTTT
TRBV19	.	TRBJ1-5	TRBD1	CASTKDRASNQPQHF	TGTGCCAGTACTAAGGACAGGGCGAGCAATCAGCCCCAGCATTTT
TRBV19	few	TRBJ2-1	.	CASSFLPLRTNEQFF	TGTGCCAGTAGTTTCCTCCCCCTGAGGACTAATGAGCAGTTCTTC
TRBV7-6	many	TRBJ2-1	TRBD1	CASSSLGQGGPHEQFF	TGTGCCAGCAGCTCACTCGGACAGGGGGGTCCCCATGAGCAGTTCTTC
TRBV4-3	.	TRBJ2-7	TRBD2	CASSQGAGEKDEQYF	TGCGCCAGCAGCCAAGGGGCGGGAGAGAAGGACGAGCAGTACTTC
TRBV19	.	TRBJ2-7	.	CASMGVTYEQYF	TGTGCCAGTATGGGGGTTACCTACGAGCAGTACTTC
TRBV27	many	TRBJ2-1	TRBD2	CASRILTSGRWYGEQFF	TGTGCCAGCAGGATTCTAACGAGCGGGAGATGGTACGGTGAGCAGTTCTTC
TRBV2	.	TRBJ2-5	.	CASSRREKVQETQYF	TGTGCCAGCAGCCGGAGGGAAAAGGTCCAAGAGACCCAGTACTTC
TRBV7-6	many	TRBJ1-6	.	CASSPSGSRGPTNSPLHF	TGTGCCAGCAGCCCTTCGGGGTCGCGCGGGCCTACAAATTCACCCCTCCACTTT
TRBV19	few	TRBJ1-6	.	CASSPTRTGNNSPLHF	TGTGCCAGCTCGCCCACCCGGACGGGTAATAATTCACCCCTCCACTTT
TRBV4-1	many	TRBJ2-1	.	CASSQDQTGPSYNEQFF	TGCGCCAGCAGCCAAGATCAAACCGGACCAAGCTACAATGAGCAGTTCTTC
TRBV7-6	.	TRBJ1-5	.	CASSLGSWNQPQHF	TGTGCCAGCAGCTTAGGATCATGGAATCAGCCCCAGCATTTT
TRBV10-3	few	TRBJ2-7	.	CAISEGGALEQYF	TGTGCCATCAGTGAGGGGGGGGCGCTCGAGCAGTACTTC
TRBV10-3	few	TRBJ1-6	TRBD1	CAIRATGAESPLHF	TGTGCCATCAGGGCGACAGGGGCGGAATCACCCCTCCACTTT
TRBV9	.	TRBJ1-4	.	CASSVGGVEEKLFF	TGTGCCAGCAGCGTGGGGGGCGTAGAGGAAAAACTGTTTTTT
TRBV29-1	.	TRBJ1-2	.	CSATGDTYGYTF	TGCAGCGCGACAGGAGATACCTATGGCTACACCTTC